The rows below give T cell receptor beta chains drawn from one sample of a study of shared clonotypes between healthy human individuals. Repertoires were generated with immunoSEQ multiplex PCR, while TCRdb's copy carries only in-frame clones and drops some. Of hundreds of thousands of clones in the sample, approximately 96% were seen once. Material for sequencing was naive CD8+ T cells sorted from blood. These TCRs come from a woman aged 25 to 45 in good health. Each CDR3 is given with its conserved first and last residue. Each record gives: clone size, V gene, J gene, D gene, CDR3 protein, CDR3 DNA. The D gene is left open where the match is weak. Part of the rows lack a size; the others show once, few, many or a class for expanded clones.

-	TRBV18	TRBJ2-3	-	CASSRNREDGTDTQYF	TGTGCCAGCTCAAGGAACAGGGAAGATGGTACAGATACGCAGTATTTT
-	TRBV28	TRBJ2-7	-	CASSLVQYEQYF	TGTGCCAGCAGTTTGGTACAGTACGAGCAGTACTTC
-	TRBV27	TRBJ2-7	TRBD2	CASSPYGRVYEQYF	TGTGCCAGCAGCCCTTACGGGAGGGTCTACGAGCAGTACTTC
-	TRBV10-3	TRBJ2-3	-	CAISEWGGIGDTQYF	TGTGCCATCAGTGAGTGGGGCGGGATCGGTGATACGCAGTATTTT
-	TRBV30	TRBJ2-2	TRBD2	CALLAGGTNTGELFF	TGTGCCTTACTTGCGGGAGGGACTAACACCGGGGAGCTGTTTTTT
once	TRBV28	TRBJ2-1	-	CASSLLGGERGEQFF	TGTGCCAGCAGTTTATTAGGAGGGGAGCGCGGTGAGCAGTTCTTC
-	TRBV18	TRBJ2-2	-	CASSPDQNTGELFF	TGTGCCAGCTCACCCGACCAGAACACCGGGGAGCTGTTTTTT
-	TRBV7-3	TRBJ2-7	-	CASSLFQGYEQYF	TGTGCCAGCAGCTTATTTCAGGGCTACGAGCAGTACTTC
once	TRBV11-2	TRBJ2-3	TRBD2	CASSLDRVRLREGVDTQYF	TGTGCCAGCAGCTTAGATAGGGTCCGGTTACGGGAGGGAGTAGATACGCAGTATTTT
few	TRBV2	TRBJ1-1	-	CASRDAFF	TGTGCCAGCAGGGATGCTTTCTTT
-	TRBV9	TRBJ2-2	-	CASSASLPDSVATGELFF	TGTGCCAGCAGCGCCAGCCTTCCGGACAGCGTGGCCACCGGGGAGCTGTTTTTT
-	TRBV28	TRBJ1-2	-	CASSLYSHYGYTF	TGTGCCAGCAGTTTATATTCGCATTATGGCTACACCTTC
-	TRBV29-1	TRBJ2-3	-	CSVEEPRGPGTDTQYF	TGCAGCGTTGAAGAACCCCGGGGGCCCGGCACAGATACGCAGTATTTT
-	TRBV2	TRBJ2-2	-	CASSGRGDGTGELFF	TGTGCCAGCAGTGGTAGGGGAGACGGCACCGGGGAGCTGTTTTTT
-	TRBV14	TRBJ2-5	-	CASSQTGGGAQYF	TGTGCCAGCAGCCAAACAGGTGGAGGGGCCCAGTACTTC
-	TRBV18	TRBJ2-3	TRBD2	CASSYLAGEGRDTQYF	TGTGCCAGCTCGTACCTAGCGGGAGAGGGGAGAGATACGCAGTATTTT
few	TRBV27	TRBJ1-1	-	CASSVTRPERAFF	TGTGCCAGCAGTGTAACACGACCGGAACGAGCTTTCTTT
-	TRBV28	TRBJ2-7	TRBD1	CASSTGTGFYEQYF	TGTGCCAGCAGTACCGGGACAGGGTTCTACGAGCAGTACTTC
-	TRBV4-2	TRBJ2-7	-	CASSQEDARSSYEQYF	TGTGCCAGCAGCCAAGAAGATGCGCGCAGCTCCTACGAGCAGTACTTC
-	TRBV2	TRBJ2-5	-	CASRDPDEGDGETQYF	TGTGCCAGCAGGGACCCTGATGAGGGAGATGGTGAGACCCAGTACTTC
-	TRBV4-1	TRBJ2-7	-	CASSLRLGLRYEQYF	TGCGCCAGCAGCCTACGTTTGGGACTTCGCTACGAGCAGTACTTC
-	TRBV11-2	TRBJ2-7	TRBD1	CASSPPLGDRGQYEQYF	TGTGCCAGCAGCCCTCCTCTGGGGGACAGGGGCCAGTACGAGCAGTACTTC
-	TRBV4-1	TRBJ2-7	TRBD1	CASSQEGVPGGIYEQYF	TGCGCCAGCAGCCAAGAGGGGGTGCCAGGGGGCATCTACGAGCAGTACTTC
-	TRBV28	TRBJ1-6	TRBD1	CASKRQGARSPLHF	TGTGCCAGCAAGCGGCAGGGGGCACGATCACCCCTCCACTTT
-	TRBV25-1	TRBJ2-7	-	CASSEGGTYEQYF	TGTGCCAGCAGTGAAGGAGGGACCTACGAGCAGTACTTC
-	TRBV27	TRBJ2-7	-	CASSFGPSYEQYF	TGTGCCAGCAGTTTTGGACCGAGCTACGAGCAGTACTTC
-	TRBV27	TRBJ1-1	-	CASSLRGDEAFF	TGTGCCAGCAGCCTTAGGGGGGATGAAGCTTTCTTT
once	TRBV4-2	TRBJ2-1	-	CASSQTILGTGREQFF	TGTGCCAGCAGCCAGACCATTTTGGGGACCGGCAGAGAGCAGTTCTTC
-	TRBV4-1	TRBJ2-5	-	CASSHEYGEETQYF	TGCGCCAGCAGCCACGAATATGGTGAAGAGACCCAGTACTTC
-	TRBV29-1	TRBJ2-7	TRBD1	CSVESQGAYEQYF	TGCAGCGTTGAATCCCAGGGGGCCTACGAGCAGTACTTC
-	TRBV9	TRBJ2-2	-	CASSPYSTGANTGELFF	TGTGCCAGCAGCCCATACTCGACAGGCGCGAACACCGGGGAGCTGTTTTTT
-	TRBV5-5	TRBJ2-2	TRBD2	CASSLEGSGRPGAGELFF	TGTGCCAGCAGCTTGGAAGGTAGCGGGAGGCCGGGCGCCGGGGAGCTGTTTTTT
-	TRBV11-2	TRBJ2-3	-	CASSPEFTDTQYF	TGTGCCAGCAGCCCCGAGTTCACAGATACGCAGTATTTT
-	TRBV10-1	TRBJ2-7	TRBD1	CASSGTGYEQYF	TGCGCCAGCAGCGGGACAGGCTACGAGCAGTACTTC
-	TRBV14	TRBJ2-7	-	CASSQGLYPSYEQYF	TGTGCCAGCAGCCAAGGACTATACCCCTCCTACGAGCAGTACTTC
-	TRBV13	TRBJ2-7	TRBD1	CASSLLGTGGEQYF	TGTGCCAGCAGCTTATTGGGGACAGGAGGAGAGCAGTACTTC
-	TRBV15	TRBJ2-7	TRBD2	CATSKGLAENAREQYF	TGTGCCACCAGCAAAGGACTAGCGGAAAATGCTAGAGAGCAGTACTTC